The TCR beta chain under discussion was sequenced for a study of T cell responses to AZD1222 COVID-19 vaccine. Study results and caveats: Recipients of two AZD1222 doses showed rising Spike-specific TCR breadth and depth. Among AZD1222 vaccinees, only five or six were seropositive at baseline.

Trimming removed 1 base from V and 10 bases from J, with 10 bases in between. Germline V gene lookup returns CDR1 SGHAT and CDR2 FQNNGV. The CDR3 has 12 residues. The data were produced by immunoSEQ multiplex PCR, yet TCRdb's version contains in-frame clones alone and is incomplete. Here the sample spans some 180,000 clones, approximately 90% being singletons. About this clone itself: The antigen is not known.

It was second doses at about 4 or about 12 weeks that were pooled. The receptor was isolated from an adult who received the AZD1222 COVID-19 vaccine. The V and J genes are TRBV11-2 and TRBJ2-5; D might be TRBD1 (6 bases). The sample here was peripheral blood, taken 28 days after the second AZD1222 dose. DNA of the CDR3: TGTGCCAGCAGCTTAGGTTGGGACATCCAGTACTTC. Translating gives CASSLGWDIQYF.